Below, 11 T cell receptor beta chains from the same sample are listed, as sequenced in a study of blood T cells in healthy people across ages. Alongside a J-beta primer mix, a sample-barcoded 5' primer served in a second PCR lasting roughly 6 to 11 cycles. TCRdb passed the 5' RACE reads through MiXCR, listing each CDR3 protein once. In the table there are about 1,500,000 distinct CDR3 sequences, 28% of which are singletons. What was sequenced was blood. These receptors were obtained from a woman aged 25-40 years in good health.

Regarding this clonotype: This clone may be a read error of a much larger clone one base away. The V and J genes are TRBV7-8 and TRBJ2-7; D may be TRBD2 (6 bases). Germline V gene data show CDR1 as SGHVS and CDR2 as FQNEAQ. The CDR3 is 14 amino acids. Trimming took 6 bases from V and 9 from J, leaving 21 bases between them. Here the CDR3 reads CASRSSENGEVQYF. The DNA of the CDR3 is TGTGCCAGCAGGTCTTCCGAAAATGGGGAGGTGCAGTACTTC.

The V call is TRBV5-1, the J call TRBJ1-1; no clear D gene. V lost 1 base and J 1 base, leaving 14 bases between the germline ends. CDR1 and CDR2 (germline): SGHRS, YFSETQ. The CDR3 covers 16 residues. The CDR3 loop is CASSLPATSSNTEAFF. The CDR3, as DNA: TGCGCCAGCAGCTTGCCTGCGACTTCGTCGAACACTGAAGCTTTCTTT.

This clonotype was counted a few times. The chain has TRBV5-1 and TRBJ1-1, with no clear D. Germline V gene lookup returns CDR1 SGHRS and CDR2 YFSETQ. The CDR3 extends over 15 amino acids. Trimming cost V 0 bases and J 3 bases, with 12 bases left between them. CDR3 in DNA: TGCGCCAGCAGCTTGGGCTCGGGTATGGACACTGAAGCTTTCTTT. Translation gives CASSLGSGMDTEAFF.

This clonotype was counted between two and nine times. The CDR3 bases are TGCGCCAGCAGCAACTACAGGGAAGGGGACTATGGCTACACCTTC. It translates to CASSNYREGDYGYTF. The chain has TRBV5-1 and TRBJ1-2; a possible D gene is TRBD1 (6 bases). Trimming cost V 4 bases and J 3 bases, with 16 bases left between them. Germline CDR1 reads SGHRS; CDR2 reads YFSETQ. The CDR3 is 15 amino acids. The complete variable domain, with remaining parts taken from reference TRBV5-1 and TRBJ1-2, reads KAGVTQTPRYLIKTRGQQVTLSCSPISGHRSVSWYQQTPGQGLQFLFEYFSETQRNKGNFPGRFSGRQFSNSRSEMNVSTLELGDSALYLCASSNYREGDYGYTFGSGTRLTVV.

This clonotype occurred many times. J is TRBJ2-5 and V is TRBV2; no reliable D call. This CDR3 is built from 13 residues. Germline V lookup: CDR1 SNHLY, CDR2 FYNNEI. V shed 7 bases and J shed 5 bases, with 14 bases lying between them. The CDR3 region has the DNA TGTGCCAGCAATCGCCCCGGACCCGAGACCCAGTACTTC. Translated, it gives CASNRPGPETQYF.

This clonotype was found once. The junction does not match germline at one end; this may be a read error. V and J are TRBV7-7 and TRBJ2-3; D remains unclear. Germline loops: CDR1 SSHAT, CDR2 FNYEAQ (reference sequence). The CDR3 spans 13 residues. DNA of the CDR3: TGTGCCAGCGCCGGGCTGCCAACAGATATGCAGTATTTT. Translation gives CASAGLPTDMQYF.

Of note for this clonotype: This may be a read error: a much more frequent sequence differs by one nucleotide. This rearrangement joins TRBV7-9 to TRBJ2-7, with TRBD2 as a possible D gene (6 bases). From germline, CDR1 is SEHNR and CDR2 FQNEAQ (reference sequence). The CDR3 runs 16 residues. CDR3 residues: CVSSPAGGTATYEQYF. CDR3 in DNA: TGTGTCAGCAGCCCAGCCGGAGGGACCGCCACCTACGAGCAGTACTTC.

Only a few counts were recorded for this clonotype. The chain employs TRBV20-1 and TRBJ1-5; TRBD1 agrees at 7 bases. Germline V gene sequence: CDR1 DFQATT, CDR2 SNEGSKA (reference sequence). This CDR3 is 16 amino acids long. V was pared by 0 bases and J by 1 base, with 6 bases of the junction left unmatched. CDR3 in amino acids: CSARDWRDRSNQPQHF. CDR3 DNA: TGCAGTGCTAGAGATTGGCGGGACAGAAGCAATCAGCCCCAGCATTTT.

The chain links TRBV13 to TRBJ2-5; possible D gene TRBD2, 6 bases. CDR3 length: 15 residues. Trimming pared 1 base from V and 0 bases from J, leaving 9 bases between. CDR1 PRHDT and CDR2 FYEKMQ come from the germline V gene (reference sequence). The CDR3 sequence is CASSLAGVYQETQYF. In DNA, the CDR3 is TGTGCCAGCAGCTTAGCGGGGGTGTACCAAGAGACCCAGTACTTC.

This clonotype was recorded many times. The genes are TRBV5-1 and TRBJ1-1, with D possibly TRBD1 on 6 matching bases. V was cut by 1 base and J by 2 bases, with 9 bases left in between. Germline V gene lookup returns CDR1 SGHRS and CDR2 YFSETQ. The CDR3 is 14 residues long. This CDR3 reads CASSLPGANTEAFF. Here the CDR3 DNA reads TGCGCCAGCAGCTTGCCAGGGGCAAACACTGAAGCTTTCTTT.

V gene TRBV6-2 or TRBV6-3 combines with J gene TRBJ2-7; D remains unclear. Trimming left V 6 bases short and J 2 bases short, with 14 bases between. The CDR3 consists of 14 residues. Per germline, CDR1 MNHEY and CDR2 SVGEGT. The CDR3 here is CASSPQRRTYEQYF. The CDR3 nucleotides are TGTGCCAGCAGCCCGCAACGGCGTACCTACGAGCAGTACTTC.